The present TCR beta chain was sequenced within a study of blood T cell repertoires in COVID-19. Study-wide background: Researchers got acute and convalescent COVID-19 samples from the United States, Italy and Spain. From T cells, B-cell-depleted T cells, or PBMCs came the material, which was cDNA or gDNA.

In the study's own analysis: Quantification of nucleated cells was approximated via reference gene primer amplification. Sequencing was performed with immunoSEQ multiplex PCR; in TCRdb, only in-frame clones are kept and a portion is missing. V, J and clone size are those of that table, while D and trimming were read from the DNA. In the table there are 110,000 or so clones, 81% of which are singletons. This clone turned up a few times. This sequence was found in a man aged 50-60 years with acute or convalescent COVID-19. Sample: peripheral blood.

Here the CDR3 DNA reads TGTGCCAGCAGTGAAGGCGGCTTTACTTCACCCCTCCACTTT. Translation gives CASSEGGFTSPLHF. V gene TRBV25-1 combines with J gene TRBJ1-6, with D unclear. V was shortened by 2 bases and J by 9 bases, with 11 bases between the two germline ends. CDR1 and CDR2 from the germline V gene are MGHDK and SYGVNS. The CDR3 spans 14 residues. Based on the CDR3 plus reference TRBV25-1 and TRBJ1-6, the full variable domain is EADIYQTPRYLVIGTGKKITLECSQTMGHDKMYWYQQDPGMELHLIHYSYGVNSTEKGDLSSESTVSRIRTEHFPLTLESARPSHTSQYLCASSEGGFTSPLHFGNGTRLTVT.